The TCR beta chain under discussion was sequenced for a study of shared clonotypes between healthy human individuals. Comments on this clone: Its target is unknown.

The CDR3 is 14 residues long. J gave up 6 bases and V 3 bases, and 7 bases lay outside the gene matches. From germline, CDR1 is KGHSH and CDR2 LQKENI. Notes on the study in general: The diversity represented, both genetic and in exposure history, was limited by few donors. Lower generation probabilities were found for non-shared clonotypes than for those shared by all four donors. Naive subsets tended to show greater estimated richness than memory subsets. Sampling covered blood only; tissue repertoires likely differ.

The protocol was immunoSEQ multiplex PCR, while the TCRdb copy is restricted to in-frame clones and leaves out a portion. The sample contains roughly 1 million clones, 65% to 75% of which appear only once. The chain uses TRBV18 and TRBJ1-2, with 7 bases lining up with TRBD1. Material for sequencing was memory CD4+ T cells sorted from blood. Subset specified: CD45RA-negative fraction. The TCR comes from a man aged 18 to 29 in good health. The CDR3 coding sequence is TGTGCCAGCTCACCCAAGACAGGGTCGGATGGCTACACCTTC. Protein: CASSPKTGSDGYTF.